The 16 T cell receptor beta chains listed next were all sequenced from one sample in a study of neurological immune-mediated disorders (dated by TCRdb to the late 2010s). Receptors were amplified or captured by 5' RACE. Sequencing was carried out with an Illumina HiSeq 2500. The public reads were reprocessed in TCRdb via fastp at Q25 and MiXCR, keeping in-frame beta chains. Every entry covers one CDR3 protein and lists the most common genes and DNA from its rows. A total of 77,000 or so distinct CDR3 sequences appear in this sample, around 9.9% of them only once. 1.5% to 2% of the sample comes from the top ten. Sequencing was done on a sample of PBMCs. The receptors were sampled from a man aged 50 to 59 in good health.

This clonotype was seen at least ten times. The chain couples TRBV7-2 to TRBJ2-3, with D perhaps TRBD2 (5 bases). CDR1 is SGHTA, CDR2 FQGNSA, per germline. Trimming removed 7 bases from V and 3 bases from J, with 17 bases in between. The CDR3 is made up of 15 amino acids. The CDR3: CASIRDGWETDTQYF. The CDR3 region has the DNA TGTGCCAGCATCCGAGATGGGTGGGAGACAGATACGCAGTATTTT.

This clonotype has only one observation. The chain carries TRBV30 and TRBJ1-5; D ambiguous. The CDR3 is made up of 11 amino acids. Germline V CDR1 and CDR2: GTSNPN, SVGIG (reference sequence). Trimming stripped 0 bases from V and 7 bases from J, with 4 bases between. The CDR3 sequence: CAWSVGQPQHF. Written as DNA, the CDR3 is TGTGCCTGGAGTGTAGGCCAGCCCCAGCATTTT.

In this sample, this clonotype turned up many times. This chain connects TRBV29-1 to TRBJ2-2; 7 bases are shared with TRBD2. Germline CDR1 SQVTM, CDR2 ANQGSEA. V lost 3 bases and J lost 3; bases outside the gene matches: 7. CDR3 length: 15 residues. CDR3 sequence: CSVEWEGFDTGELFF. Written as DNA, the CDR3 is TGCAGCGTTGAGTGGGAGGGGTTCGACACCGGGGAGCTGTTTTTT.

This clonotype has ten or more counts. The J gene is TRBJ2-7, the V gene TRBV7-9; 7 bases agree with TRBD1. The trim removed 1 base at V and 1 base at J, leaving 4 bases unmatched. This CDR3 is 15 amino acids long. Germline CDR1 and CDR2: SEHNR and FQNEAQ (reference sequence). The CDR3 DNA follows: TGTGCCAGCAGCTTAGGGGAGACAGGGTCCTACGAGCAGTACTTC. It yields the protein CASSLGETGSYEQYF.

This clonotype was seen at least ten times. In nucleotides, the CDR3 is TGTGCCAGCAGCCCGGGACAGGGTGATGAGCAGTTCTTC. Its protein product is CASSPGQGDEQFF. This sequence joins TRBV7-2 and TRBJ2-1, with 9 bases lining up with TRBD1. V was pared by 5 bases and J by 8 bases, with 4 bases of the junction left unmatched. The CDR3 covers 13 residues. Looked up from germline, CDR1 is SGHTA and CDR2 is FQGNSA. The full variable domain, its missing parts supplied by reference TRBV7-2 and TRBJ2-1, is GAGVSQSPSNKVTEKGKDVELRCDPISGHTALYWYRQSLGQGLEFLIYFQGNSAPDKSGLPSDRFSAERTGGSVSTLTIQRTQQEDSAVYLCASSPGQGDEQFFGPGTRLTVL.

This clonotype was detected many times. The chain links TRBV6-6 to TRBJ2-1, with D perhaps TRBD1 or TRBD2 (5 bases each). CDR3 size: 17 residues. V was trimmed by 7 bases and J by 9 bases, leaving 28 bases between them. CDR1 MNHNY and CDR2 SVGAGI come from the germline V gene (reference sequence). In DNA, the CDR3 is TGTGCCAGCATTAGGGGAGCCGGGATAAAGCAATGGGGTGAGCAGTTCTTC. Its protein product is CASIRGAGIKQWGEQFF.

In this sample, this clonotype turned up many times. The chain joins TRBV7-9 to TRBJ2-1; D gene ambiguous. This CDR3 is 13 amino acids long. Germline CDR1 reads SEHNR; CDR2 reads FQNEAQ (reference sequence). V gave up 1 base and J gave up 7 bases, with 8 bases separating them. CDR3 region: CASSLGAENEQFF. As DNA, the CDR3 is TGTGCCAGCAGCTTAGGGGCAGAAAATGAGCAGTTCTTC.

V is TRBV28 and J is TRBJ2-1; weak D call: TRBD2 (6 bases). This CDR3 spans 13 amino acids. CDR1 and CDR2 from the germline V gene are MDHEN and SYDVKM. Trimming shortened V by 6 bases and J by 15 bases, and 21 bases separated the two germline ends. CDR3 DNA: TGTGCCAGCAGATATAGCGGAGACACGAGGCGGTTCTTC. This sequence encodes CASRYSGDTRRFF.

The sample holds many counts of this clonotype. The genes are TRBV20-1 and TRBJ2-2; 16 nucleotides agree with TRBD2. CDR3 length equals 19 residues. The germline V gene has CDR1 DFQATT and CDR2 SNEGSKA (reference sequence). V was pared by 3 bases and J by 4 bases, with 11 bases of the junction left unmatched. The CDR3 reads CSASAVGTSGGAGTGELFF. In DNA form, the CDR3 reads TGCAGTGCTAGCGCCGTTGGGACTAGCGGGGGGGCCGGCACCGGGGAGCTGTTTTTT.

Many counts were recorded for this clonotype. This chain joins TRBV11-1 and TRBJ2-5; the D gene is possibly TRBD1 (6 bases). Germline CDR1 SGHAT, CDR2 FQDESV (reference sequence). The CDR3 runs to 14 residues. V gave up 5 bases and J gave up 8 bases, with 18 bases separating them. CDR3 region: CASSPARDIRTQYF. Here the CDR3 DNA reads TGTGCCAGCAGCCCTGCCCGGGACATCAGAACCCAGTACTTC.

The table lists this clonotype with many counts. The CDR3 nucleotides are TGTGCCAGCCCCCGCTGGACAGGGTTTAAAAATGAGCAGTTCTTC. It is translated as CASPRWTGFKNEQFF. The V call is TRBV6-1, the J call TRBJ2-1; TRBD1 matches 8 bases. Unmatched junction bases numbered 13, after V lost 8 bases and J lost 7 bases. This CDR3 is built from 15 residues. The germline gives CDR1 MNHNS, CDR2 SASEGT.

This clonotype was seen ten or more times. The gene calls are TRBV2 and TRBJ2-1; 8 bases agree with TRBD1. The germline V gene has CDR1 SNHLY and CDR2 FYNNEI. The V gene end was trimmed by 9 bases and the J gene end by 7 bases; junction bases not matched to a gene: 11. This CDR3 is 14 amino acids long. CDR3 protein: CASSPGGLVNEQFF. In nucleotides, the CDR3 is TGTGCCAGTAGCCCAGGGGGCCTAGTGAATGAGCAGTTCTTC. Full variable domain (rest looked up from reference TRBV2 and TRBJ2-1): EPEVTQTPSHQVTQMGQEVILRCVPISNHLYFYWYRQILGQKVEFLVSFYNNEISEKSEIFDDQFSVERPDGSNFTLKIRSTKLEDSAMYFCASSPGGLVNEQFFGPGTRLTVL.

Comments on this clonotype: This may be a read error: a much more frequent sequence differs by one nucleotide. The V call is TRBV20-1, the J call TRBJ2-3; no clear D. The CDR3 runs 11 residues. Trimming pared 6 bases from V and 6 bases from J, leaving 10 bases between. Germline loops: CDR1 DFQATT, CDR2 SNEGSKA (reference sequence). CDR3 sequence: CSAPSGDTQYF. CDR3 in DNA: TGCAGTGCCCCTTCTGGGGATACGCAGTATTTT.

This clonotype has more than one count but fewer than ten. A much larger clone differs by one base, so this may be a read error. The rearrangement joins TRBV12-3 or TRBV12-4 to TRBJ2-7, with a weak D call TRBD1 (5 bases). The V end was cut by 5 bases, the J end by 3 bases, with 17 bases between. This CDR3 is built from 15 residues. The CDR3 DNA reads TGTGCCAGCAGTCGCCGACAGATCAGCTGCTACGAGCAGTACTTC. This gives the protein CASSRRQISCYEQYF.

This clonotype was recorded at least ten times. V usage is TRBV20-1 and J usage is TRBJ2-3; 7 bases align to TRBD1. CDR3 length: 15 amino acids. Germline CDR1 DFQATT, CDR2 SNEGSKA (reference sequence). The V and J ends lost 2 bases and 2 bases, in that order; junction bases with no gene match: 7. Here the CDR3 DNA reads TGCAGTGCTAGACGGGACAGAATTTCCACAGATACGCAGTATTTT. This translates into CSARRDRISTDTQYF.

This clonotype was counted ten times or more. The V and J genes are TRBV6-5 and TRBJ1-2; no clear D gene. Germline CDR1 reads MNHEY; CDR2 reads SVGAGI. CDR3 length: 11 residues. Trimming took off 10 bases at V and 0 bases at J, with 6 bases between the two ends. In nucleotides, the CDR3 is TGTGCCACACAATCTAACTATGGCTACACCTTC. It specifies CATQSNYGYTF.